The next 3 T cell receptor beta chains were all read from a single sample in a study of OX40 agonist ivuxolimab in advanced cancers. This table comes from immunoSEQ multiplex PCR, and its TCRdb copy is limited to in-frame clones, with some not included. The table lists tens of thousands of clones, about nine tenths of them singletons, with approximately 25% in the top ten. The sequenced sample was CD4+ or CD8+ T cells sorted from blood, obtained in a trial of the OX40 agonist ivuxolimab. The receptors were sampled from an adult with an advanced solid tumor such as melanoma, head and neck, liver or kidney cancer.

The CDR3 here is CASKLTTANTDTQYF. CDR3 bases: TGTGCCAGTAAATTAACTACAGCAAATACAGATACGCAGTATTTT. The gene calls are TRBV19 and TRBJ2-3; D not resolved. This CDR3 is built from 15 residues. V lost 7 bases to trimming and J lost 3 bases, with 17 bases between them. Germline V gene sequence: CDR1 LNHDA, CDR2 SQIVND (reference sequence).

This chain uses TRBV4-3 with TRBJ1-2; 7 bases match TRBD1. CDR1 is LGHNA, CDR2 YSLEER, per germline. V dropped 5 bases and J dropped 6; count of bases not matched to a gene: 15. The CDR3 totals 16 residues. CDR3 coding DNA: TGCGCCAGCAGCACCCACCAGGGGACAGCTGCGAATGGCTACACCTTC. The encoded protein is CASSTHQGTAANGYTF.

The rearrangement uses TRBV9 and TRBJ1-1; 7 positions match TRBD1. V trimming: 3 bases; J trimming: 6 bases; junction bases outside the gene matches: 2. From germline, CDR1 is SGDLS and CDR2 YYNGEE. The CDR3 runs 12 residues. CDR3: CASSGDSPEAFF. The CDR3 nucleotides are TGTGCCAGCAGCGGGGACAGCCCTGAAGCTTTCTTT.